The 7 T cell receptor beta chains given below trace back to one sample, sequenced in a study of T cell responses to AZD1222 COVID-19 vaccine. The data were produced by immunoSEQ multiplex PCR, yet TCRdb's version contains in-frame clones alone and is incomplete. Of 130,000 to 150,000 clones listed, 90% are singletons. The sequences come from peripheral blood, collected on day 0 of AZD1222 vaccination. These TCRs come from an adult in good health.

This clone was picked up one time. The chain couples TRBV18 to TRBJ2-7, with 10 bases aligning to TRBD2. Germline CDR1 is KGHSH and CDR2 is LQKENI. This CDR3 is 16 amino acids long. V was clipped by 6 bases and J by 1 base; unmatched bases: 9. Here the CDR3 reads CASSPLRTSGSYEQYF. The CDR3 bases are TGTGCCAGCTCGCCCCTGAGGACTAGCGGTTCCTACGAGCAGTACTTC.

The chain recombines TRBV9 with TRBJ2-3; D is ambiguous. The CDR3 sequence is 11 residues long. V was trimmed by 3 bases and J by 5 bases, leaving 4 bases between them. Germline V CDR1 and CDR2: SGDLS, YYNGEE. CDR3 DNA sequence: TGTGCCAGCAGCGATCGAGATACGCAGTATTTT. As protein: CASSDRDTQYF.

V gene TRBV4-3 combines with J gene TRBJ2-7, with D possibly being TRBD2 (6 bases). The CDR3 has 14 amino acids. The V end was cut by 1 base, the J end by 3 bases, with 10 bases between. Germline CDR1 is LGHNA and CDR2 is YSLEER. Written as DNA, the CDR3 is TGCGCCAGCAGCCAAGTCGAGGACTACTACGAGCAGTACTTC. Protein product: CASSQVEDYYEQYF.

This sequence joins TRBV2 and TRBJ1-3; no definite D call. Looked up from germline, CDR1 is SNHLY and CDR2 is FYNNEI. CDR3 length: 12 residues. Trimming stripped 4 bases from V and 7 bases from J, with 8 bases between. CDR3 sequence: CASSAFGNTIYF. CDR3 in DNA: TGTGCCAGCAGTGCTTTCGGTAACACCATATATTTT.

The rearrangement joins TRBV5-6 to TRBJ2-3; 10 bases align to TRBD2. This CDR3 contains 15 residues. In germline, CDR1 is SGHDT, CDR2 YYEEEE. J lost 6 bases, V lost 4 bases, and 8 bases had no gene match. CDR3 in DNA: TGTGCCAGCAGCCCAGTAGCGGGGGGAAGGGATACGCAGTATTTT. Encoded protein: CASSPVAGGRDTQYF.

V and J are TRBV29-1 and TRBJ2-2; no firm D call. The CDR3 contains 14 residues. CDR1 SQVTM and CDR2 ANQGSEA come from the germline V gene. The germline V and J ends were trimmed by 4 bases and 2 bases, with 11 bases remaining between them. The CDR3 protein is CSVVADINTGELFF. The CDR3, as DNA: TGCAGCGTTGTGGCGGATATTAACACCGGGGAGCTGTTTTTT.

This sequence joins TRBV6-5 and TRBJ2-7; D not certain. The CDR3 runs to 15 residues. CDR1 MNHEY and CDR2 SVGAGI come from the germline V gene. Trimming took 0 bases from V and 2 from J, leaving 11 bases between them. The chain's CDR3 is CASSYSKAATYEQYF. The CDR3 DNA is TGTGCCAGCAGTTACTCGAAGGCAGCTACCTACGAGCAGTACTTC.